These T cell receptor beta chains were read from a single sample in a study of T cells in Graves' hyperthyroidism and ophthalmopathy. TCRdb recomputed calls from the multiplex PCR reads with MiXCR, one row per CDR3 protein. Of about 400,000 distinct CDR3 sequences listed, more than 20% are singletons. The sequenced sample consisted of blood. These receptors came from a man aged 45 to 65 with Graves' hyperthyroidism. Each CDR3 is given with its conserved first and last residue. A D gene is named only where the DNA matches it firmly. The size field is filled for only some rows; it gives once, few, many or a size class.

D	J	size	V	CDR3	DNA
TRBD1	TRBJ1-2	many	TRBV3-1	CASSQGTGGDYYGYTF	TGTGCCAGCAGCCAAGGTACAGGGGGCGACTACTATGGCTACACCTTC
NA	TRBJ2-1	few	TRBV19	CASSISEAASYNEQFF	TGTGCCAGTAGTATCTCGGAAGCGGCTTCCTACAATGAGCAGTTCTTC
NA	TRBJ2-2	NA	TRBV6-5	CASSYGMWSQANTGELFF	TGTGCCAGCAGTTACGGGATGTGGTCCCAGGCGAACACCGGGGAGCTGTTTTTT
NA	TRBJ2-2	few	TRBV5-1	CASSLVLETGELFF	TGCGCCAGCAGCCTTGTATTAGAAACCGGGGAGCTGTTTTTT
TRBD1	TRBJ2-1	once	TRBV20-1	CSANRDRVHEQFF	TGCAGTGCTAACCGGGACAGGGTCCATGAGCAGTTCTTC
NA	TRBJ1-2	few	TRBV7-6	CASSWGYTF	TGTGCCAGCAGCTGGGGCTACACCTTC
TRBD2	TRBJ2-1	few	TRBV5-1	CASSWVAGVDNEQFF	TGCGCCAGCAGTTGGGTAGCGGGAGTTGACAATGAGCAGTTCTTC
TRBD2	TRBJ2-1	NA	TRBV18	CASSPPTSGSGYEQFF	TGTGCCAGCTCACCACCGACTAGCGGGAGTGGGTATGAGCAGTTCTTC
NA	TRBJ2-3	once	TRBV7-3	CANSWKLATDTQYF	TGTGCCAACAGCTGGAAACTAGCCACAGATACGCAGTATTTT
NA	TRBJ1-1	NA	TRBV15	CATSSSLNTEAFF	TGTGCCACCAGCTCTTCCTTGAACACTGAAGCTTTCTTT
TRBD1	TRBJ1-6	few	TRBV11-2	CASSSGGANNSPLHF	TGTGCCAGCAGCTCAGGGGGCGCCAATAATTCACCCCTCCACTTT
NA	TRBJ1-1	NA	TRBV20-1	CSAGGGSPNTEAFF	TGCAGTGCAGGGGGGGGATCACCGAACACTGAAGCTTTCTTT
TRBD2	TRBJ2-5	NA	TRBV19	CATAAGGSETQYF	TGTGCCACCGCAGCGGGAGGCTCCGAGACCCAGTACTTC
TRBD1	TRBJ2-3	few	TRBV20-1	CSAPTGDGTDTQYF	TGCAGTGCCCCGACAGGGGATGGCACAGATACGCAGTATTTT
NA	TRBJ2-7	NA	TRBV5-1	CASSRAVYSYEQYF	TGTGCCAGCAGTCGGGCAGTCTACTCCTACGAGCAGTACTTC
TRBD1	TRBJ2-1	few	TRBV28	CASRLQGARYNEQFF	TGTGCCAGCAGGTTACAGGGGGCGCGGTACAATGAGCAGTTCTTC
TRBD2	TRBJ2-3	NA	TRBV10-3	CATLPWSGVTDTQYF	TGTGCCACCCTCCCCTGGAGCGGGGTCACAGATACGCAGTATTTT
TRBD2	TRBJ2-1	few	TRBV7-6	CASSSGTSGRAHNVEQFF	TGTGCCAGCAGCTCGGGGACTAGCGGGAGGGCCCACAATGTTGAGCAGTTCTTC
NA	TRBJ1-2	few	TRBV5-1	CASSLAGQYGYTF	TGCGCCAGCAGCTTGGCAGGACAGTATGGCTACACCTTC
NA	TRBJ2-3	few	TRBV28	CASSYTGSSDTQYF	TGTGCCAGCAGTTATACAGGGAGTTCAGATACGCAGTATTTT
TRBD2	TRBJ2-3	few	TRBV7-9	CASTRREGTTDTQYF	TGTGCCAGCACCCGTCGGGAGGGAACCACAGATACGCAGTATTTT
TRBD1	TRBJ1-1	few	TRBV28	CASTLSGGNPEAFF	TGTGCCAGCACCCTCTCAGGGGGCAACCCTGAAGCTTTCTTT